Shown below are 5 T cell receptor beta chains from a single sample sequenced in a study of ipilimumab plus nivolumab after autologous stem cell transplantation. Here immunoSEQ multiplex PCR was the method, and the copy in TCRdb shows in-frame clones only, minus some. The sample carries approximately 80,000 clones, nearly 85% recorded once. The specimen comprised PBMCs, sampled in a trial of ipilimumab plus nivolumab as post-transplant consolidation. These receptors were taken from a male donor with diffuse large B-cell lymphoma.

V and J are TRBV25-1 and TRBJ2-1, with D unclear. CDR3 length equals 12 residues. Trimming removed 7 bases from V and 4 bases from J, with 8 bases in between. Germline V gives CDR1 MGHDK, CDR2 SYGVNS. CDR3 nucleotide sequence: TGTGCCAGCAATTCGGGTTACAATGAGCAGTTCTTC. Translated: CASNSGYNEQFF. The variable domain in full, completed from reference TRBV25-1 and TRBJ2-1, reads EADIYQTPRYLVIGTGKKITLECSQTMGHDKMYWYQQDPGMELHLIHYSYGVNSTEKGDLSSESTVSRIRTEHFPLTLESARPSHTSQYLCASNSGYNEQFFGPGTRLTVL.

CDR3 amino acids: CASSQDGGTNSGNTIYF. The CDR3 DNA follows: TGCGCCAGCAGCCAAGATGGGGGCACAAACTCTGGAAACACCATATATTTT. The chain combines TRBV4-3 with TRBJ1-3; TRBD1 is a possible D gene (6 bases). There are 17 residues in the CDR3. Germline CDR1 LGHNA, CDR2 YSLEER. Trimming cost V 0 bases and J 0 bases, with 12 bases left between them.

This sequence joins TRBV27 and TRBJ1-3; no clear D gene. Looked up from germline, CDR1 is MNHEY and CDR2 is SMNVEV (reference sequence). The ends were cut back, 5 bases at V and 4 bases at J, with 12 bases in the middle. The CDR3 consists of 14 residues. The CDR3 protein is CASSPLAPGNTIYF. The CDR3 DNA is TGTGCCAGCAGTCCACTCGCACCCGGAAACACCATATATTTT.

This chain links TRBV5-1 with TRBJ2-2; D not resolved. The germline CDR1 and CDR2 sequences are SGHRS and YFSETQ. The V end lost 1 base, the J end lost 1 base, and 14 bases lay between the germline ends. The CDR3 loop spans 17 amino acids. The CDR3 DNA sequence: TGCGCCAGCAGCTTGTCGGTCGGTGCAGGGAACACCGGGGAGCTGTTTTTT. Encoded protein: CASSLSVGAGNTGELFF.

V and J are TRBV2 and TRBJ2-2; 8 nucleotides line up with TRBD1. Germline V lookup: CDR1 SNHLY, CDR2 FYNNEI. The CDR3 sequence is 16 residues long. Trimming cost V 4 bases and J 8 bases; bases outside gene matches: 12. This CDR3 is CASSGADRGWSGELFF. For the CDR3, the DNA is TGTGCCAGCAGTGGGGCCGACAGGGGATGGTCTGGGGAGCTGTTTTTT.